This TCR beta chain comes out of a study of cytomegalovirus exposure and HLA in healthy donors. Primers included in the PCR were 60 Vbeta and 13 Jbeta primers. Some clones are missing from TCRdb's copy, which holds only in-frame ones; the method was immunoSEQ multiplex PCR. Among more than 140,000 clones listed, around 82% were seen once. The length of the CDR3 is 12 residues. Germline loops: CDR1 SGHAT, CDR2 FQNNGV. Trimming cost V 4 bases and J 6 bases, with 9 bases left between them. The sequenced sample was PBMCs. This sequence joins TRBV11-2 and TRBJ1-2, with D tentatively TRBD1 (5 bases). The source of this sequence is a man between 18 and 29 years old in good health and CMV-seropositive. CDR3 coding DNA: TGTGCCAGCAGCTGGGGGGGGAATGGCTACACCTTC. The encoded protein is CASSWGGNGYTF.